Listed below are T cell receptor beta chains from one sample, sequenced in a study of cytomegalovirus exposure and HLA in healthy donors. Some clones are missing from TCRdb's copy, which holds only in-frame ones; the method was immunoSEQ multiplex PCR. The sample has about 180,000 clones, about 82% seen once. The sequenced sample consisted of PBMCs. Source of these receptors: a woman aged 25 to 39 in good health and CMV-seronegative. Each CDR3 is given with its conserved first and last residue. Each record gives: CDR3 length, V gene, J gene, CDR3 protein.

CDR3 length: 16
V gene: TRBV19
J gene: TRBJ1-2
CDR3 protein: CASTFGAGDFGYGYTF

CDR3 length: 13
V gene: TRBV7-6
J gene: TRBJ1-6
CDR3 protein: CASSFEGNSPLHF

CDR3 length: 16
V gene: TRBV30
J gene: TRBJ1-1
CDR3 protein: CAWSVKHGQGNTEAFF

CDR3 length: 14
V gene: TRBV19
J gene: TRBJ1-1
CDR3 protein: CASSSRGPVTEAFF

CDR3 length: 13
V gene: TRBV7-9
J gene: TRBJ1-2
CDR3 protein: CASSPTGENGYTF

CDR3 length: 14
V gene: TRBV27
J gene: TRBJ1-2
CDR3 protein: CASRLRGANYGYTF

CDR3 length: 16
V gene: TRBV7-2
J gene: TRBJ2-3
CDR3 protein: CASSLGPAGGSDTQYF

CDR3 length: 16
V gene: TRBV5-6
J gene: TRBJ2-3
CDR3 protein: CASSLELAGGTDTQYF

CDR3 length: 15
V gene: TRBV5-1
J gene: TRBJ2-2
CDR3 protein: CASTLVFHPEGELFF

CDR3 length: 14
V gene: TRBV7-9
J gene: TRBJ1-1
CDR3 protein: CASSFTSGGTEAFF

CDR3 length: 15
V gene: TRBV6-4
J gene: TRBJ2-1
CDR3 protein: CASSEGGGSYNEQFF

CDR3 length: 16
V gene: TRBV18
J gene: TRBJ1-4
CDR3 protein: CASSSWTGKLTEKLFF

CDR3 length: 17
V gene: TRBV5-4
J gene: TRBJ2-3
CDR3 protein: CASSLPDGQGGPSTQYF

CDR3 length: 15
V gene: TRBV11-2
J gene: TRBJ2-7
CDR3 protein: CASSFFYRADYEQYF

CDR3 length: 14
V gene: TRBV5-1
J gene: TRBJ2-5
CDR3 protein: CASSRDRGTETQYF

CDR3 length: 16
V gene: TRBV7-8
J gene: TRBJ2-3
CDR3 protein: CASSSSSGGDTDTQYF

CDR3 length: 14
V gene: TRBV5-6
J gene: TRBJ1-1
CDR3 protein: CASSLWAPNTEAFF

CDR3 length: 13
V gene: TRBV7-9
J gene: TRBJ2-1
CDR3 protein: CASSLVGYNEQFF

CDR3 length: 12
V gene: TRBV25-1
J gene: TRBJ2-1
CDR3 protein: CAAGLSGNEQFF

CDR3 length: 15
V gene: TRBV6-5
J gene: TRBJ1-2
CDR3 protein: CASRQTTTGDYGYTF

CDR3 length: 18
V gene: TRBV5-1
J gene: TRBJ2-4
CDR3 protein: CASSPKGTRGLAKNIQYF

CDR3 length: 15
V gene: TRBV9
J gene: TRBJ2-5
CDR3 protein: CANSVDLQAGWTQYF

CDR3 length: 14
V gene: TRBV30
J gene: TRBJ2-3
CDR3 protein: CAWRGGTVRDTQYF

CDR3 length: 13
V gene: TRBV6-1
J gene: TRBJ1-2
CDR3 protein: CASRPQGVYGYTF

CDR3 length: 17
V gene: TRBV2
J gene: TRBJ2-3
CDR3 protein: CASRSGLAGGRADTQYF

CDR3 length: 15
V gene: TRBV25-1
J gene: TRBJ1-1
CDR3 protein: CASSESTGEDTEAFF

CDR3 length: 16
V gene: TRBV11-2
J gene: TRBJ2-5
CDR3 protein: CASSSGLAGRRETQYF

CDR3 length: 14
V gene: TRBV6-5
J gene: TRBJ2-2
CDR3 protein: CASSSGGATGELFF

CDR3 length: 13
V gene: TRBV5-8
J gene: TRBJ1-1
CDR3 protein: CASSRLGNTEAFF

CDR3 length: 17
V gene: TRBV13
J gene: TRBJ2-2
CDR3 protein: CASSTLDRNWDTGELFF

CDR3 length: 16
V gene: TRBV6-5
J gene: TRBJ2-3
CDR3 protein: CASSYSAQGRTDTQYF